Listed below are T cell receptor beta chains from one sample, sequenced in a study of blood T cell repertoires in COVID-19. Using immunoSEQ multiplex PCR, the repertoire was profiled, and TCRdb retains in-frame clones only, with some absent. The sample carries 240,000 or so clones, roughly 80% recorded once. The sequencing input was peripheral blood. The origin of the receptors is a woman aged 60 to 75 with active or convalescent COVID-19. The CDR3 runs from the conserved cysteine through the conserved F or W. D genes are given only for firm matches. A clone size is listed for some rows: how often the clone was seen (once, few, many), or a class if it is expanded.

clone size: .
D gene: TRBD1
V gene: TRBV4-1
J gene: TRBJ1-1
CDR3 protein: CASSPRQGLGEAFF
CDR3 DNA: TGCGCCAGCAGCCCGCGACAGGGACTGGGTGAAGCTTTCTTT

clone size: .
D gene: .
V gene: TRBV29-1
J gene: TRBJ1-2
CDR3 protein: CSVEIGRYTF
CDR3 DNA: TGCAGCGTTGAAATTGGCCGCTACACCTTC

clone size: .
D gene: TRBD1
V gene: TRBV10-2
J gene: TRBJ1-1
CDR3 protein: CASGRDRAENTEAFF
CDR3 DNA: TGCGCCAGCGGTAGAGACAGGGCAGAGAACACTGAAGCTTTCTTT

clone size: .
D gene: .
V gene: TRBV5-6
J gene: TRBJ1-3
CDR3 protein: CASSFFLGGASGNTIYF
CDR3 DNA: TGTGCCAGCAGCTTTTTTCTAGGGGGGGCCTCTGGAAACACCATATATTTT

clone size: .
D gene: TRBD2
V gene: TRBV4-1
J gene: TRBJ2-3
CDR3 protein: CASSQAPPLAGGQGDTQYF
CDR3 DNA: TGCGCCAGCAGCCAAGCGCCCCCACTAGCGGGGGGCCAGGGAGATACGCAGTATTTT

clone size: .
D gene: .
V gene: TRBV6-5
J gene: TRBJ2-2
CDR3 protein: CASSHRGELFF
CDR3 DNA: TGTGCCAGCAGTCACAGGGGGGAGCTGTTTTTT

clone size: few
D gene: .
V gene: TRBV14
J gene: TRBJ1-2
CDR3 protein: CASSQDHSYYGYTF
CDR3 DNA: TGTGCCAGCAGCCAAGATCACAGCTACTATGGCTACACCTTC

clone size: .
D gene: .
V gene: TRBV7-3
J gene: TRBJ2-2
CDR3 protein: CASSLRSPGSNTGELFF
CDR3 DNA: TGTGCCAGCAGCTTAAGGTCACCGGGATCTAACACCGGGGAGCTGTTTTTT

clone size: .
D gene: .
V gene: TRBV5-8
J gene: TRBJ1-4
CDR3 protein: CASSPRTAKGEKLFF
CDR3 DNA: TGTGCCAGCAGCCCTAGGACGGCTAAGGGGGAAAAACTGTTTTTT

clone size: .
D gene: TRBD1
V gene: TRBV10-3
J gene: TRBJ1-2
CDR3 protein: CAISDPDRGRGNYGYTF
CDR3 DNA: TGTGCCATCAGTGACCCGGACAGGGGGCGAGGTAACTATGGCTACACCTTC

clone size: .
D gene: .
V gene: TRBV6-5
J gene: TRBJ1-1
CDR3 protein: CASSPTANTEAFF
CDR3 DNA: TGTGCCAGCAGCCCAACAGCCAACACTGAAGCTTTCTTT

clone size: .
D gene: TRBD2
V gene: TRBV3-1/TRBV3-2
J gene: TRBJ2-7
CDR3 protein: CASSRTRYEQYF
CDR3 DNA: TGTGCCAGCAGCAGGACTAGGTACGAGCAGTACTTC

clone size: .
D gene: TRBD1
V gene: TRBV7-9
J gene: TRBJ1-2
CDR3 protein: CASSPQPTGSNYGYTF
CDR3 DNA: TGTGCCAGCAGCCCACAGCCGACAGGGTCTAACTATGGCTACACCTTC

clone size: .
D gene: TRBD1
V gene: TRBV11-3
J gene: TRBJ2-1
CDR3 protein: CASSRGGQGYNEQFF
CDR3 DNA: TGTGCCAGCAGCAGGGGAGGACAGGGGTACAATGAGCAGTTCTTC

clone size: few
D gene: .
V gene: TRBV4-1
J gene: TRBJ2-5
CDR3 protein: CASSLRWGTHPGQETQYF
CDR3 DNA: TGCGCCAGCAGCCTCCGTTGGGGCACCCACCCAGGACAAGAGACCCAGTACTTC

clone size: .
D gene: TRBD2
V gene: TRBV3-1/TRBV3-2
J gene: TRBJ2-1
CDR3 protein: CASSLAGGNNEQFF
CDR3 DNA: TGTGCCAGCAGCCTGGCGGGGGGGAACAATGAGCAGTTCTTC

clone size: .
D gene: .
V gene: TRBV9
J gene: TRBJ2-7
CDR3 protein: CASSAAGFGKEQYF
CDR3 DNA: TGTGCCAGCAGCGCAGCCGGGTTCGGAAAGGAGCAGTACTTC

clone size: once
D gene: TRBD2
V gene: TRBV7-6
J gene: TRBJ2-1
CDR3 protein: CASSPRLAGGDGEQFF
CDR3 DNA: TGTGCCAGCAGCCCCCGGCTAGCGGGGGGGGATGGTGAGCAGTTCTTC

clone size: .
D gene: TRBD1
V gene: TRBV6-2/TRBV6-3
J gene: TRBJ1-1
CDR3 protein: CASSSQGRARGTEAFF
CDR3 DNA: TGTGCCAGCAGTTCACAGGGGCGGGCCCGCGGCACTGAAGCTTTCTTT

clone size: .
D gene: .
V gene: TRBV27
J gene: TRBJ1-1
CDR3 protein: CASSFGTGNTEAFF
CDR3 DNA: TGTGCCAGCAGTTTTGGTACAGGGAACACTGAAGCTTTCTTT

clone size: .
D gene: TRBD1
V gene: TRBV16
J gene: TRBJ2-4
CDR3 protein: CASSQHGTGSQNIQYF
CDR3 DNA: TGTGCCAGCAGCCAACACGGGACAGGGTCCCAAAACATTCAGTACTTC

clone size: .
D gene: .
V gene: TRBV7-2
J gene: TRBJ1-4
CDR3 protein: CASSSQTGSGEKLFF
CDR3 DNA: TGTGCCAGCAGCTCCCAGACAGGTTCAGGAGAAAAACTGTTTTTT

clone size: .
D gene: .
V gene: TRBV29-1
J gene: TRBJ1-2
CDR3 protein: CSVSVWSSGYTF
CDR3 DNA: TGCAGCGTCTCTGTTTGGTCAAGCGGCTACACCTTC

clone size: once
D gene: .
V gene: TRBV21-1
J gene: TRBJ1-2
CDR3 protein: CASSKATGKFYGYTF
CDR3 DNA: TGTGCCAGCAGCAAAGCGACAGGGAAATTCTATGGCTACACCTTC

clone size: .
D gene: .
V gene: TRBV9
J gene: TRBJ1-1
CDR3 protein: CASSRTGSPGDTEAFF
CDR3 DNA: TGTGCCAGCAGCCGAACCGGGTCCCCCGGGGACACTGAAGCTTTCTTT

clone size: .
D gene: TRBD1
V gene: TRBV6-5
J gene: TRBJ1-6
CDR3 protein: CASSYTTGGNSPLHF
CDR3 DNA: TGTGCCAGCAGTTACACCACAGGGGGCAATTCACCCCTCCACTTT

clone size: .
D gene: .
V gene: TRBV19
J gene: TRBJ2-5
CDR3 protein: CASSISLQGETQYF
CDR3 DNA: TGTGCCAGTAGTATTTCGCTGCAGGGGGAGACCCAGTACTTC

clone size: .
D gene: .
V gene: TRBV5-8
J gene: TRBJ2-3
CDR3 protein: CASSLYGGPSTDTQYF
CDR3 DNA: TGTGCCAGCAGCTTGTACGGGGGGCCGAGCACAGATACGCAGTATTTT

clone size: .
D gene: TRBD1
V gene: TRBV27
J gene: TRBJ1-4
CDR3 protein: CASNPTGNSGNEKLFF
CDR3 DNA: TGTGCCAGCAACCCGACAGGGAATTCTGGTAATGAAAAACTGTTTTTT

clone size: .
D gene: .
V gene: TRBV6-1
J gene: TRBJ1-4
CDR3 protein: CASSETPDEKLFF
CDR3 DNA: TGTGCCAGCAGTGAAACTCCGGATGAAAAACTGTTTTTT

clone size: .
D gene: TRBD2
V gene: TRBV7-8
J gene: TRBJ2-3
CDR3 protein: CASSQGPLAGGNTQYF
CDR3 DNA: TGTGCCAGCAGCCAAGGGCCGCTAGCGGGGGGGAATACGCAGTATTTT

clone size: .
D gene: .
V gene: TRBV4-1
J gene: TRBJ2-3
CDR3 protein: CASSQAGQGLSDTQYF
CDR3 DNA: TGCGCCAGCAGCCAAGCAGGGCAGGGACTCTCGGATACGCAGTATTTT

clone size: .
D gene: TRBD1
V gene: TRBV11-2
J gene: TRBJ2-5
CDR3 protein: CASSLGPGGGETQYF
CDR3 DNA: TGTGCCAGCAGCTTAGGGCCAGGGGGCGGTGAGACCCAGTACTTC

clone size: few
D gene: TRBD2
V gene: TRBV5-1
J gene: TRBJ2-7
CDR3 protein: CASSSTLAGGSYEQYF
CDR3 DNA: TGCGCCAGCAGCTCGACCTTAGCGGGGGGGTCCTACGAGCAGTACTTC

clone size: .
D gene: .
V gene: TRBV4-3
J gene: TRBJ2-6
CDR3 protein: CASSLDTSGANVLTF
CDR3 DNA: TGCGCCAGCAGCCTCGACACCTCTGGGGCCAACGTCCTGACTTTC

clone size: .
D gene: .
V gene: TRBV18
J gene: TRBJ1-2
CDR3 protein: CASSPRDNYYGYTF
CDR3 DNA: TGTGCCAGCTCACCCCGGGATAATTACTATGGCTACACCTTC

clone size: .
D gene: TRBD1
V gene: TRBV6-5
J gene: TRBJ1-2
CDR3 protein: CASSYSRQGGYGYTF
CDR3 DNA: TGTGCCAGCAGTTACTCCCGACAGGGTGGCTATGGCTACACCTTC

clone size: .
D gene: .
V gene: TRBV4-1
J gene: TRBJ1-1
CDR3 protein: CASSQAGRGQNTEAFF
CDR3 DNA: TGCGCCAGCAGCCAAGCGGGGAGGGGCCAAAACACTGAAGCTTTCTTT

clone size: .
D gene: TRBD2
V gene: TRBV2
J gene: TRBJ2-3
CDR3 protein: CASSDGRRGVTDTQYF
CDR3 DNA: TGTGCCAGCAGTGACGGGAGGCGGGGGGTCACAGATACGCAGTATTTT